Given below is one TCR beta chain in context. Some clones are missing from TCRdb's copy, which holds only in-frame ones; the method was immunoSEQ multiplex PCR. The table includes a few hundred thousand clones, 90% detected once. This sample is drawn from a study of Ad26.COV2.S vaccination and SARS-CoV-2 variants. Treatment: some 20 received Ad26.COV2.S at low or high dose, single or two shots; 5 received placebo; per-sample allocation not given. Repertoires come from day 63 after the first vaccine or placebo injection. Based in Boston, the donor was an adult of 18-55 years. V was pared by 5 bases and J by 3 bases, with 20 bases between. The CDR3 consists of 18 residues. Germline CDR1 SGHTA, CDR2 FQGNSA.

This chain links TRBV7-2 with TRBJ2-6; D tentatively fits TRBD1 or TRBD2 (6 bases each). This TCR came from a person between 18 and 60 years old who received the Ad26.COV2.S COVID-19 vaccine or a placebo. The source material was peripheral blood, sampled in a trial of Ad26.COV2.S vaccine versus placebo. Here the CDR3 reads CASSHAAGGAGGANVLTF. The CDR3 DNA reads TGTGCCAGCAGCCACGCGGCCGGGGGCGCGGGTGGGGCCAACGTCCTGACTTTC.